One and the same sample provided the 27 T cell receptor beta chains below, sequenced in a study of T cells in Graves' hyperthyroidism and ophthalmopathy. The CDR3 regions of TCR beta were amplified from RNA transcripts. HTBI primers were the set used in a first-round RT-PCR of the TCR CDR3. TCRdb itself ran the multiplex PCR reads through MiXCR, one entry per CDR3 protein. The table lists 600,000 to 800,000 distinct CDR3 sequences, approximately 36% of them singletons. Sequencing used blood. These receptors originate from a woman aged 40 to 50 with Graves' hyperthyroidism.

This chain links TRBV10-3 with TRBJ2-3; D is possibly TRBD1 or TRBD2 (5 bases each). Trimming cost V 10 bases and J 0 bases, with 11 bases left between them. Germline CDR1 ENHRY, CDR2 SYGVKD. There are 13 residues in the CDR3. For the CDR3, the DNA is TGTGCCACCGGGACGGTAAGCACAGATACGCAGTATTTT. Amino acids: CATGTVSTDTQYF.

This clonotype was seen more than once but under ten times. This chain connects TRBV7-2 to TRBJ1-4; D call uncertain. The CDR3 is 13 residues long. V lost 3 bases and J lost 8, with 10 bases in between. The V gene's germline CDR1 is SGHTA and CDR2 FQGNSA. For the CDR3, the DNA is TGTGCCAGCAGCTTGGGAAGTCCCGAAAAACTGTTTTTT. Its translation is CASSLGSPEKLFF. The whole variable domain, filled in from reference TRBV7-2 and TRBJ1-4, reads GAGVSQSPSNKVTEKGKDVELRCDPISGHTALYWYRQSLGQGLEFLIYFQGNSAPDKSGLPSDRFSAERTGGSVSTLTIQRTQQEDSAVYLCASSLGSPEKLFFGSGTQLSVL.

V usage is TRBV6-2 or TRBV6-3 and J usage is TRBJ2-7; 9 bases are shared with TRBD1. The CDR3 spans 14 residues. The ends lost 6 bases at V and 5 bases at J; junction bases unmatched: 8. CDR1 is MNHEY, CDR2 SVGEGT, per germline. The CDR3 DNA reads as TGTGCCAGCAGGCTTGGGACAGGGTCCCACGAGCAGTACTTC. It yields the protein CASRLGTGSHEQYF.

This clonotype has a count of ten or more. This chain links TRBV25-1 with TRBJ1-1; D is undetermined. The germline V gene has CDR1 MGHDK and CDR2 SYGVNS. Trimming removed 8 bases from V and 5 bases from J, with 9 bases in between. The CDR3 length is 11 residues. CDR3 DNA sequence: TGTGCCAGCCGAGAAGTGACTGAAGCTTTCTTT. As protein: CASREVTEAFF.

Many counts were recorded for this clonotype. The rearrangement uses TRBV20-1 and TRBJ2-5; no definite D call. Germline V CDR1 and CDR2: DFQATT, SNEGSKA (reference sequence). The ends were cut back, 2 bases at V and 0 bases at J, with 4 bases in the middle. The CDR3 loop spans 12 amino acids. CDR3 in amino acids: CSARRDQETQYF. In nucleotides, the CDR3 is TGCAGTGCTAGACGAGACCAAGAGACCCAGTACTTC.

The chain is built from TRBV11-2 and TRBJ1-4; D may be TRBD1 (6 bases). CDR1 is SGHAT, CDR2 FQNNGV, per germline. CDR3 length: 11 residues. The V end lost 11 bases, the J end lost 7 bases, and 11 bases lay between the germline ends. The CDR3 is CAWGGREKLFF. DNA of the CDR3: TGTGCCTGGGGGGGGCGTGAAAAACTGTTTTTT.

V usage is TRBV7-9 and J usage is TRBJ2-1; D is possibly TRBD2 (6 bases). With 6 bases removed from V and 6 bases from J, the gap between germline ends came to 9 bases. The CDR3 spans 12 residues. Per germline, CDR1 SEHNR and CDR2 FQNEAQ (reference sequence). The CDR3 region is CASRFGGNEQFF. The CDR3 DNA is TGTGCCAGCAGGTTCGGGGGCAATGAGCAGTTCTTC.

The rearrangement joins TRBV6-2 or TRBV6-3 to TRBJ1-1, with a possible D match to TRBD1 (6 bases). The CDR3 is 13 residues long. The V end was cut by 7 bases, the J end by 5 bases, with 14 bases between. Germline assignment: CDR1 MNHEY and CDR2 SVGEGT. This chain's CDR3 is CASTRPGATEAFF. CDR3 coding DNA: TGTGCCAGCACCAGACCGGGGGCGACTGAAGCTTTCTTT.

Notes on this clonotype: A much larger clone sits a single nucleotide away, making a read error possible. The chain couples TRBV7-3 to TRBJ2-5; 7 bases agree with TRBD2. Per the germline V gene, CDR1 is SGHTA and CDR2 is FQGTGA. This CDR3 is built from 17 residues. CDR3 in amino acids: CASSSRYAAGMGEAQYF. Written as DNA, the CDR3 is TGTGCCAGCAGCTCCCGATACGCAGCGGGAATGGGAGAGGCCCAGTACTTC.

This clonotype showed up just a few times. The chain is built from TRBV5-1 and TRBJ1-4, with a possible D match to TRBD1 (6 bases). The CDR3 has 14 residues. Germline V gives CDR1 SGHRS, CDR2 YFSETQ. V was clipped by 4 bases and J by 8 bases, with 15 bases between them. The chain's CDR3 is CASSAGGQMEKLFF. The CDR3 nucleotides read TGCGCCAGCAGCGCTGGGGGGCAGATGGAAAAACTGTTTTTT.

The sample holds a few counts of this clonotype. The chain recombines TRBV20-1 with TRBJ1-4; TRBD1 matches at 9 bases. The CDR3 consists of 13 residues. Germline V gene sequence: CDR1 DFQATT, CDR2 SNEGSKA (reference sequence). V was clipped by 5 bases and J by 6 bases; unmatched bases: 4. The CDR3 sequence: CSAYDRGDEKLFF. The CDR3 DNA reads TGCAGTGCTTACGACAGGGGGGATGAAAAACTGTTTTTT.

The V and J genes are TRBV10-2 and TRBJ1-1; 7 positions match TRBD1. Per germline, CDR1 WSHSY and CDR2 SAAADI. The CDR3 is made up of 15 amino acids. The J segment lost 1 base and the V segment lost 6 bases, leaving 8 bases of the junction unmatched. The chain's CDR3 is CASREGALGNTEAFF. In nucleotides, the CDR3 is TGCGCCAGCAGAGAGGGGGCTTTGGGGAACACTGAAGCTTTCTTT.

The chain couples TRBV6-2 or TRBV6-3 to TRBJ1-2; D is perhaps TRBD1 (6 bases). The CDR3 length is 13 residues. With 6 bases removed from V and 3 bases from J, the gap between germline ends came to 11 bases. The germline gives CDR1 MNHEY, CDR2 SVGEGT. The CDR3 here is CASRSDRYYGYTF. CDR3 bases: TGTGCCAGCAGGTCAGACAGGTACTATGGCTACACCTTC.

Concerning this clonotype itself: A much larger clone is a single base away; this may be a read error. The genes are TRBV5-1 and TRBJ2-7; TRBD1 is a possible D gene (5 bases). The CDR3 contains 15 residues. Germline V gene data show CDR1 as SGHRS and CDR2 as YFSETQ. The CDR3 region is CASSPAEARVGEQHF. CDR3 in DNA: TGCGCCAGCAGCCCCGCTGAGGCCAGGGTGGGCGAGCAGCACTTC.

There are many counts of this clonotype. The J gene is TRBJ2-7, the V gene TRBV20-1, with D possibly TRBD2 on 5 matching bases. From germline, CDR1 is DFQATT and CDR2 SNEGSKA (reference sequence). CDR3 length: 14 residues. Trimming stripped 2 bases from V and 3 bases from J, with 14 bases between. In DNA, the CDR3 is TGCAGTGCTAGACTTGGAGGCACCAACTACGAGCAGTACTTC. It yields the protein CSARLGGTNYEQYF.

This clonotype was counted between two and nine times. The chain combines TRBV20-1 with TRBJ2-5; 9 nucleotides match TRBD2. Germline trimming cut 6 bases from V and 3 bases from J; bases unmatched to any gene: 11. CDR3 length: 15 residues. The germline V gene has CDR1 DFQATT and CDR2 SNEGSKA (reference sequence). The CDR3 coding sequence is TGCAGTGCACACCTGGGGCTAGCGGGGAAAGAGACCCAGTACTTC. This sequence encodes CSAHLGLAGKETQYF.

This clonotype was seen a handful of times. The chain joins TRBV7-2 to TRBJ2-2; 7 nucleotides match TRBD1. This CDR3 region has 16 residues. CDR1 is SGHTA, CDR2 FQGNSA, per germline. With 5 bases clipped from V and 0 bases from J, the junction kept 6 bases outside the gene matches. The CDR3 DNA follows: TGTGCCAGCAGCCGAGGGGGCAGGGCGAACACCGGGGAGCTGTTTTTT. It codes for CASSRGGRANTGELFF.

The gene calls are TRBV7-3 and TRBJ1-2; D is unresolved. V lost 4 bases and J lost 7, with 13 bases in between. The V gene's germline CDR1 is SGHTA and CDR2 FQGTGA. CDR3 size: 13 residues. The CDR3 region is CASSSRNLFGYTF. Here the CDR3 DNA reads TGTGCCAGCAGCTCGCGTAACCTTTTTGGCTACACCTTC.

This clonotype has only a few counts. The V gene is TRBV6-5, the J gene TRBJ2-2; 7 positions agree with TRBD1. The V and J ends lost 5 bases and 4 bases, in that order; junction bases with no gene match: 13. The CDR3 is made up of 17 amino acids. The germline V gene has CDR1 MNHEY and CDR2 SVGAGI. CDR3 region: CASSPERGLGSTGELFF. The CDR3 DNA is TGTGCCAGCAGTCCAGAAAGGGGGCTAGGGTCCACCGGGGAGCTGTTTTTT.

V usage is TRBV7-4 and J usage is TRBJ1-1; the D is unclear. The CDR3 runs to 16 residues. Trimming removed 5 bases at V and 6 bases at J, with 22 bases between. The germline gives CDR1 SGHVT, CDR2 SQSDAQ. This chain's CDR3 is CASSLLLPGRGSEAFF. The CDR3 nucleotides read TGTGCCAGCAGCCTTCTTTTGCCGGGTCGAGGGTCTGAAGCTTTCTTT.

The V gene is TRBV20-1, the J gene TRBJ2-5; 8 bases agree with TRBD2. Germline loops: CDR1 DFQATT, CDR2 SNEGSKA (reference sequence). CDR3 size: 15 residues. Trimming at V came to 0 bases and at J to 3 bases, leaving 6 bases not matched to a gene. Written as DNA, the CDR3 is TGCAGTGCTAGAGATCAGGTAGCGGGGAAAGAGACCCAGTACTTC. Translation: CSARDQVAGKETQYF.

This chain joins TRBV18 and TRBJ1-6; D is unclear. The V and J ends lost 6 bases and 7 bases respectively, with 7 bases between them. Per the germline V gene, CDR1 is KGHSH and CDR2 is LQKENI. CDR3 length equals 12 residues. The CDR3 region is CASSRANSPLHF. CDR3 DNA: TGTGCCAGCTCGCGGGCAAATTCACCCCTCCACTTT. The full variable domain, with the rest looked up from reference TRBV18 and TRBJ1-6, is NAGVMQNPRHLVRRRGQEARLRCSPMKGHSHVYWYRQLPEEGLKFMVYLQKENIIDESGMPKERFSAEFPKEGPSILRIQQVVRGDSAAYFCASSRANSPLHFGNGTRLTVT.

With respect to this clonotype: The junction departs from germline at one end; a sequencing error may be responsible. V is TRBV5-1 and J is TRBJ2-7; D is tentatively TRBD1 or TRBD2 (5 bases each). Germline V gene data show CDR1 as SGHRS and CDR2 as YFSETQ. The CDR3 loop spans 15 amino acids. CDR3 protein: CASSRQGSSSYERYF. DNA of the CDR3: TGCGCCAGCAGCCGCCAGGGTTCTAGCTCCTACGAGCGGTACTTC.

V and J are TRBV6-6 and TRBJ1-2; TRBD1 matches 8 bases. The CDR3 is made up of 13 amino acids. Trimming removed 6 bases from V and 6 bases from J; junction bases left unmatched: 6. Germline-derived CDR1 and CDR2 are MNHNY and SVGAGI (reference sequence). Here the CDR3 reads CASRRQGKDGYTF. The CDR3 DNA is TGTGCCAGCAGAAGACAGGGGAAGGATGGCTACACCTTC.

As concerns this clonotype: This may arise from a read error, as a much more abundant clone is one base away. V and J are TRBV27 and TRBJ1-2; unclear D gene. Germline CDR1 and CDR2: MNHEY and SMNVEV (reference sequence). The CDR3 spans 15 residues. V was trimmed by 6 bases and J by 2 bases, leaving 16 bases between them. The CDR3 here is CASSYGIGRNYGYTF. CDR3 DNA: TGTGCCAGCAGCTACGGGATAGGGAGAAACTATGGCTACACCTTC.

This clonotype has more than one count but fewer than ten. The CDR3 nucleotides read TGTGCCATCAGTGATACGACAGGGGTATCTTTCTTT. Amino acid sequence: CAISDTTGVSFF. The chain links TRBV10-3 to TRBJ1-1; 8 bases agree with TRBD1. Germline CDR1 and CDR2: ENHRY and SYGVKD. J gave up 12 bases and V 3 bases, and 6 bases lay outside the gene matches. This CDR3 is 12 amino acids long.

The CDR3 region is CASSLKEGREQYF. The DNA for the CDR3 is TGCGCCAGCAGCTTGAAGGAGGGGAGAGAGCAGTACTTC. V and J are TRBV5-1 and TRBJ2-7; D may be TRBD2 (6 bases). Germline V lookup: CDR1 SGHRS, CDR2 YFSETQ. This CDR3 has 13 residues. V dropped 1 base and J dropped 7 bases, with 12 bases sitting between them.